Here is one TCR beta chain with its context. Its antigen is not identified. The source of the sample is a study of post-analysis software for immune sequencing data. Study-wide results and limits: Patients with multiple sclerosis recorded significantly lower normalized Chao1 diversity than controls, the study found. Controls showed lower frequencies than patients for a handful of TRBV segments, and TRBV5-6, TRBV5-1 and TRBV20-1 were among these.

Libraries were made from TCR beta cDNA, and they carried unique molecular identifiers. TCRdb recomputed calls from the PCR reads with MiXCR, one row per CDR3 protein. The sample consists of about 540,000 distinct CDR3 sequences, approximately 31% of them appearing once. This CDR3 contains 13 residues. Germline V CDR1 and CDR2: SQVTM, ANQGSEA. Trimming removed 3 bases from V and 9 bases from J; junction bases left unmatched: 4. The source is a girl younger than 18 with multiple sclerosis. The sequenced material came from blood. The chain joins TRBV29-1 to TRBJ2-1; TRBD1 matches 11 bases. The chain's CDR3 is CSVDRDRGGEQFF. The CDR3 region has the DNA TGCAGCGTTGATCGGGACAGGGGGGGTGAGCAGTTCTTC.